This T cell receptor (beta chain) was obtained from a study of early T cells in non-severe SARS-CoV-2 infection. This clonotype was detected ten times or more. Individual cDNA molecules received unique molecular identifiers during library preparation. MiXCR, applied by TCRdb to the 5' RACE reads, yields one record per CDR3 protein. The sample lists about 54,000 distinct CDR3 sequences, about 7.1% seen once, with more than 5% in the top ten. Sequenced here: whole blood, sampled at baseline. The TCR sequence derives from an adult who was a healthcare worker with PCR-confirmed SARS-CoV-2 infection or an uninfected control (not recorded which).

CDR3 nucleotide sequence: TGTGCCAGCAGCAAACACCGAGGGGCTATCTACAATGAGCAGTTCTTC. Translation gives CASSKHRGAIYNEQFF. This chain connects TRBV9 to TRBJ2-1, with D perhaps assigned TRBD1 or TRBD2 (5 bases each). The germline gives CDR1 SGDLS, CDR2 YYNGEE. The CDR3 contains 16 residues. V gave up 4 bases and J gave up 3 bases, with 17 bases separating them.